The 15 T cell receptor beta chains presented below share a single source sample, sequenced in a study of cytomegalovirus exposure and HLA in healthy donors. Primers included in the PCR were 60 Vbeta and 13 Jbeta primers. Sequenced by immunoSEQ multiplex PCR; TCRdb stores in-frame clones only, minus some. Found here are 150,000 to 200,000 clones, roughly 80% of them singletons; the top ten hold 4.8%. The sample comprised PBMCs. Source of these receptors: a man in his late teens or twenties in good health and CMV-seronegative.

The J gene is TRBJ2-1, the V gene TRBV27, with D maybe TRBD1 (6 bases). V lost 4 bases and J 2 bases, leaving 12 bases between the germline ends. Per the germline V gene, CDR1 is MNHEY and CDR2 is SMNVEV (reference sequence). CDR3 length: 15 amino acids. DNA of the CDR3: TGTGCCAGCAGTTCTTGGCCAGGGGCCTACAATGAGCAGTTCTTC. Translated: CASSSWPGAYNEQFF.

V usage is TRBV4-1 and J usage is TRBJ2-7; weak D call: TRBD1 (6 bases). CDR3 length: 12 residues. V shed 8 bases and J shed 5 bases, with 13 bases lying between them. Looked up from germline, CDR1 is MGHRA and CDR2 is YSYEKL. For the CDR3, the DNA is TGCGCCAGCGGAACAGGGTTTGACGAGCAGTACTTC. Protein: CASGTGFDEQYF.

A note on this clone: The same CDR3 arises from other DNA sequences in this sample as well. The V and J genes are TRBV5-1 and TRBJ2-3; D may be TRBD2 (6 bases). The V gene's germline CDR1 is SGHRS and CDR2 YFSETQ. This CDR3 is 14 amino acids long. The V gene lost 0 bases and the J gene lost 4 bases, with 9 bases spanning the gap. This CDR3 reads CASSLAGVPDTQYF. As DNA, the CDR3 is TGCGCCAGCAGCTTGGCGGGGGTTCCAGATACGCAGTATTTT.

A few counts support this clone. The V gene is TRBV2, the J gene TRBJ1-5, with D perhaps matching TRBD1 (6 bases). This CDR3 contains 14 residues. Germline V gene sequence: CDR1 SNHLY, CDR2 FYNNEI. V gave up 3 bases and J gave up 4 bases, with 10 bases separating them. The CDR3 reads CASSETGRNQPQHF. CDR3 nucleotide sequence: TGTGCCAGCAGTGAGACAGGACGAAATCAGCCCCAGCATTTT.

There are a few counts of this clone. The DNA for the CDR3 is TGTGCCAGCAGCTTAGGGACAGGGGACGATCAGCCCCAGCATTTT. Translating gives CASSLGTGDDQPQHF. This chain joins TRBV7-6 and TRBJ1-5, with TRBD1 identical over 9 bases. This CDR3 is built from 15 residues. Germline CDR1 is SGHVS and CDR2 is FNYEAQ. Trimming took 1 base from V and 5 from J; bases not matched to a gene: 3.

V is TRBV27 and J is TRBJ2-1; 7 positions match TRBD2. CDR1 and CDR2 from the germline V gene are MNHEY and SMNVEV (reference sequence). This CDR3 is built from 14 residues. With V trimmed by 7 bases and J by 9 bases, 12 bases remained unmatched. CDR3 coding DNA: TGTGCCAGCACCATTCAGGCGGGAGCTGTTGAGCAGTTCTTC. Translation gives CASTIQAGAVEQFF.

V gene TRBV11-2 combines with J gene TRBJ2-7; D is perhaps TRBD2 (5 bases). Per the germline V gene, CDR1 is SGHAT and CDR2 is FQNNGV. The CDR3 covers 12 residues. Trimming took off 5 bases at V and 3 bases at J, with 8 bases between the two ends. The CDR3 spells CASSRDGYEQYF. CDR3 nucleotide sequence: TGTGCCAGCAGCCGGGATGGCTACGAGCAGTACTTC.

About this clone itself: The CDR3 carries no conserved terminal phenylalanine or tryptophan, so it likely arises from a read error. The chain carries TRBV7-3 and TRBJ2-7, with a possible D match to TRBD2 (6 bases). Germline V CDR1 and CDR2: SGHTA, FQGTGA. The ends were cut back, 0 bases at V and 3 bases at J, with 18 bases in the middle. The CDR3 has 17 amino acids. The CDR3 spells CASSLTSFQWDCYEQYS. CDR3 DNA sequence: TGTGCCAGCAGCTTAACATCCTTTCAGTGGGACTGCTACGAGCAGTACTCC.

The rearrangement uses TRBV2 and TRBJ1-1; 7 nucleotides line up with TRBD1. The V gene's germline CDR1 is SNHLY and CDR2 FYNNEI. V lost 5 bases and J lost 7; bases outside the gene matches: 16. CDR3 length equals 16 residues. The CDR3 is CASSTDRAMGYGEAFF. CDR3 bases: TGTGCCAGCAGTACTGACAGGGCGATGGGTTACGGTGAAGCTTTCTTT.

The chain has TRBV28 and TRBJ1-3; the match to TRBD1 covers 8 bases. J was trimmed by 5 bases and V by 4 bases; bases with no gene match: 4. Germline V CDR1 and CDR2: MDHEN, SYDVKM. CDR3 length: 14 amino acids. CDR3 in amino acids: CASSSRQGRNTIYF. DNA for the CDR3: TGTGCCAGCAGTTCACGACAGGGGAGAAACACCATATATTTT.

CDR3 bases: TGTGCCAGCAGCAAAGGGGGTGTAGGCAATCAGCCCCAGCATTTT. It translates to CASSKGGVGNQPQHF. This chain connects TRBV7-9 to TRBJ1-5, with D possibly being TRBD1 (6 bases). This CDR3 has 15 amino acids. The V gene lost 5 bases and the J gene lost 2 bases, with 13 bases spanning the gap. Germline V gene data show CDR1 as SEHNR and CDR2 as FQNEAQ (reference sequence). Together with reference TRBV7-9 and TRBJ1-5, the CDR3 gives the full variable domain: DTGVSQNPRHKITKRGQNVTFRCDPISEHNRLYWYRQTLGQGPEFLTYFQNEAQLEKSRLLSDRFSAERPKGSFSTLEIQRTEQGDSAMYLCASSKGGVGNQPQHFGDGTRLSIL.

The chain links TRBV7-9 to TRBJ1-1, with D possibly TRBD1 on 6 matching bases. The CDR3 is 14 amino acids. Germline V lookup: CDR1 SEHNR, CDR2 FQNEAQ (reference sequence). Between the trimmed V and J ends, which lost 5 bases and 0 bases, there was a span of 10 bases. The CDR3 DNA follows: TGTGCCAGCAGCCCAGGGGCCATGAACACTGAAGCTTTCTTT. Translated, it gives CASSPGAMNTEAFF.

V gene TRBV27 combines with J gene TRBJ1-2; D is possibly TRBD1 (5 bases). V was clipped by 5 bases and J by 3 bases, with 13 bases between them. Germline V gene data show CDR1 as MNHEY and CDR2 as SMNVEV (reference sequence). The CDR3 runs to 14 residues. CDR3 in amino acids: CASSMTEADYGYTF. The CDR3 DNA sequence: TGTGCCAGCAGTATGACAGAGGCGGACTATGGCTACACCTTC.

This clone came up once. V gene TRBV6-5 combines with J gene TRBJ1-4, with TRBD1 matching over 7 bases. The CDR3 consists of 13 residues. The J segment lost 7 bases and the V segment lost 9 bases, leaving 8 bases of the junction unmatched. CDR1 and CDR2 (germline): MNHEY, SVGAGI. The CDR3 coding sequence is TGTGCCAGTTACAGGGGTTATGGTGAAAAACTGTTTTTT. Translated: CASYRGYGEKLFF.

The genes are TRBV7-8 and TRBJ1-1; 8 bases fit TRBD1. Trimming took 4 bases from V and 8 from J; bases not matched to a gene: 15. The CDR3 contains 16 residues. From germline, CDR1 is SGHVS and CDR2 FQNEAQ. The CDR3 DNA follows: TGTGCCAGCAGCTCCGCAACGCGGGACAGGAGGAAGGAAGCTTTCTTT. This sequence encodes CASSSATRDRRKEAFF.